This TCR beta chain was captured in a study of OX40 agonist ivuxolimab in advanced cancers. Study-wide points: With doses of 0.1 to 3.0 mg/kg, CD4+ and CD8+ blood T cells had undergone clonal expansion by week 6.

Germline V gives CDR1 SGHAT, CDR2 FQNNGV. Trimming took off 6 bases at V and 4 bases at J, with 12 bases between the two ends. There are 13 residues in the CDR3. Sequencing was performed with immunoSEQ multiplex PCR; in TCRdb, only in-frame clones are kept and a portion is missing. The table shows 9,500 to 15,000 clones, with roughly 81% occurring only once. Autoimmune disease history or systemic immunosuppression disqualified patients. Blood got drawn at baseline, again on cycle 4 day 1, and then on cycle 7 day 1. For this clone: Its target is not known.

This sequence was found in an adult with an advanced solid tumor such as melanoma, head and neck, liver or kidney cancer. Sequenced here: CD4+ or CD8+ T cells sorted from blood, sampled in a trial of the OX40 agonist ivuxolimab. The V and J genes are TRBV11-2 and TRBJ2-5; D not certain. In DNA, the CDR3 is TGTGCCAGCAGGAGAACAAGAGGAGAGACCCAGTACTTC. Protein product: CASRRTRGETQYF.